This TCR beta chain was captured in a study of blood T cell repertoires in COVID-19. V was trimmed by 7 bases and J by 10 bases, leaving 11 bases between them. The CDR3 loop spans 12 amino acids. Libraries were prepared by immunoSEQ multiplex PCR; TCRdb keeps only in-frame clonotypes and omits some of them. The table lists approximately 67,000 clones, about nine tenths of them singletons, with around 5% in the top ten. Sample: peripheral blood. This chain joins TRBV12-3 or TRBV12-4 and TRBJ1-6; D is ambiguous. The TCR originated in a man in his fifties or sixties with active COVID-19. The DNA of the CDR3 is TGTGCCAGCACCATAAACCGGTCACCCCTCCACTTT. Translating it yields CASTINRSPLHF.